Shown below are 9 T cell receptor beta chains from a single sample sequenced in a study of T cell responses to AZD1222 COVID-19 vaccine. Here immunoSEQ multiplex PCR was the method, and the copy in TCRdb shows in-frame clones only, minus some. This sample has some 150,000 clones, with less than 95% found just once. Sequencing used peripheral blood, obtained on day 0 of AZD1222 vaccination. The source of these receptors is an adult in good health.

This chain uses TRBV7-8 with TRBJ2-5; D may match TRBD1 or TRBD2 (5 bases each). V was trimmed by 1 base and J by 2 bases, leaving 11 bases between them. Germline values: CDR1 SGHVS, CDR2 FQNEAQ. The CDR3 spans 15 residues. The CDR3 DNA follows: TGTGCCAGCAGCTTAGTGCTGGGGGTTCAAGAGACCCAGTACTTC. This gives the protein CASSLVLGVQETQYF. The full variable domain, its missing parts supplied by reference TRBV7-8 and TRBJ2-5, is GAGVSQSPRYKVAKRGQDVALRCDPISGHVSLFWYQQALGQGPEFLTYFQNEAQLDKSGLPSDRFFAERPEGSVSTLKIQRTQQEDSAVYLCASSLVLGVQETQYFGPGTRLLVL.

This sequence joins TRBV7-9 and TRBJ1-1; 7 positions agree with TRBD1. Trimming took 5 bases from V and 4 from J; bases not matched to a gene: 7. CDR1 is SEHNR, CDR2 FQNEAQ, per germline (reference sequence). The CDR3 spans 14 residues. The DNA of the CDR3 is TGTGCCAGCAGCGGCCGGGACAGTGGCACTGAAGCTTTCTTT. Translation: CASSGRDSGTEAFF.

The rearrangement links TRBV14 to TRBJ2-1, with 8 bases matching TRBD1. This CDR3 has 18 residues. The V and J ends lost 2 bases and 4 bases, in that order; junction bases with no gene match: 13. Germline loops: CDR1 SGHDN, CDR2 FVKESK. The CDR3 DNA is TGTGCCAGCAGCCAAAATAAACCGGGACAGGTGAGATACAATGAGCAGTTCTTC. As protein: CASSQNKPGQVRYNEQFF. Full variable domain (outside the CDR3, taken from reference TRBV14 and TRBJ2-1): EAGVTQFPSHSVIEKGQTVTLRCDPISGHDNLYWYRRVMGKEIKFLLHFVKESKQDESGMPNNRFLAERTGGTYSTLKVQPAELEDSGVYFCASSQNKPGQVRYNEQFFGPGTRLTVL.

The CDR3 DNA follows: TGTGCCAGTAGTATTGAGGGGGCCGCCAAAAACATTCAGTACTTC. Translating gives CASSIEGAAKNIQYF. The chain carries TRBV19 and TRBJ2-4, with 7 positions matching TRBD1. The V gene's germline CDR1 is LNHDA and CDR2 SQIVND (reference sequence). This CDR3 has 15 amino acids. V was clipped by 3 bases and J by 1 base; unmatched bases: 3.

The rearrangement uses TRBV15 and TRBJ1-4; weak D call: TRBD1 (5 bases). The CDR3 has 17 residues. Germline CDR1 and CDR2: LNHNV and YYDKDF (reference sequence). The ends were cut back, 4 bases at V and 6 bases at J, with 21 bases in the middle. CDR3 DNA: TGTGCCACCAGCACCTGGTCCAGGGCGGAGGACTATGAAAAACTGTTTTTT. Protein product: CATSTWSRAEDYEKLFF.

This chain uses TRBV2 with TRBJ2-1; TRBD1 agrees at 9 bases. This CDR3 has 18 residues. Germline loops: CDR1 SNHLY, CDR2 FYNNEI. J gave up 7 bases and V 3 bases, and 16 bases lay outside the gene matches. The CDR3 nucleotides read TGTGCCAGCAGTGAGTCCCTCTACACCGGGACAGGGTTAAATGAGCAGTTCTTC. Its protein product is CASSESLYTGTGLNEQFF.

The V call is TRBV10-3, the J call TRBJ1-2; D perhaps matches TRBD1 (5 bases). Trimming took off 4 bases at V and 2 bases at J, with 29 bases between the two ends. Looked up from germline, CDR1 is ENHRY and CDR2 is SYGVKD. CDR3 length equals 20 residues. Here the CDR3 reads CAISALTTPNRGDSNYGYTF. The CDR3 nucleotides read TGTGCCATCAGTGCCCTCACCACTCCAAATAGGGGAGACAGCAACTATGGCTACACCTTC.

This clone came up a few times. The CDR3 here is CASTSPDVNRYGYTF. The CDR3 DNA reads as TGTGCCAGCACGTCCCCGGACGTTAACCGCTATGGCTACACCTTC. The chain is built from TRBV28 and TRBJ1-2, with D hard to call. Germline assignment: CDR1 MDHEN and CDR2 SYDVKM. This CDR3 is 15 amino acids long. The V and J ends lost 7 bases and 4 bases respectively, with 19 bases between them.

J is TRBJ1-1 and V is TRBV2; D perhaps matches TRBD1 (5 bases). V gave up 9 bases and J gave up 1 base, with 6 bases separating them. The CDR3 contains 11 residues. The germline V gene encodes CDR1 SNHLY and CDR2 FYNNEI. The chain's CDR3 is CARQENTEAFF. CDR3 nucleotide sequence: TGTGCCAGACAGGAGAACACTGAAGCTTTCTTT.